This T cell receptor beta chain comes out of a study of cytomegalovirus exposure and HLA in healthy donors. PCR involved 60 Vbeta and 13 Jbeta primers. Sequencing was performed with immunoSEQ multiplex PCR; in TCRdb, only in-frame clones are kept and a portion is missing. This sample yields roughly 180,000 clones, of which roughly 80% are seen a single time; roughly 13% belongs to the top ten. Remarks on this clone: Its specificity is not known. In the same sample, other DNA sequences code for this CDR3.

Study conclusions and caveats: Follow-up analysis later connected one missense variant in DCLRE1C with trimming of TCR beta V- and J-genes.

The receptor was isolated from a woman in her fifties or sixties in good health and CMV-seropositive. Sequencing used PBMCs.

The CDR3 DNA reads TGTGCCAGCGGCCAGCCCCAGCATTTT. Amino acid sequence: CASGQPQHF. The chain is built from TRBV27 and TRBJ1-5; no reliable D call. Trimming left V 8 bases short and J 7 bases short, with 3 bases between. The CDR3 runs 9 residues. CDR1 MNHEY and CDR2 SMNVEV come from the germline V gene (reference sequence).